The 32 T cell receptor beta chains listed next were all sequenced from one sample in a study of T cells in Graves' hyperthyroidism and ophthalmopathy. Regions amplified from RNA transcripts were the TCR beta CDR3 regions. A set of HTBI primers served as the primers for a first-round RT-PCR of the TCR CDR3. TCRdb itself ran the multiplex PCR reads through MiXCR, one entry per CDR3 protein. Of approximately 98,000 distinct CDR3 sequences in the sample, roughly 37% are singletons; the top ten hold roughly 10%. Sequencing used peripheral blood or thyroid tissue (not recorded which). The source is a woman in her twenties or thirties with Graves' hyperthyroidism.

This clonotype was observed many times. The chain recombines TRBV27 with TRBJ1-4; 10 bases align to TRBD1. CDR1 is MNHEY, CDR2 SMNVEV, per germline (reference sequence). The CDR3 loop spans 16 amino acids. V gave up 4 bases and J gave up 7 bases; unmatched junction bases: 9. The CDR3 loop is CASSYSAGTGVEKLFF. Here the CDR3 DNA reads TGTGCCAGCAGTTACTCTGCCGGGACAGGGGTTGAAAAACTGTTTTTT. Complete variable domain (other parts from reference TRBV27 and TRBJ1-4): EAQVTQNPRYLITVTGKKLTVTCSQNMNHEYMSWYRQDPGLGLRQIYYSMNVEVTDKGDVPEGYKVSRKEKRNFPLILESPSPNQTSLYFCASSYSAGTGVEKLFFGSGTQLSVL.

There are many counts of this clonotype. This sequence joins TRBV11-2 and TRBJ1-3; no firm D call. Per germline, CDR1 SGHAT and CDR2 FQNNGV. This CDR3 is built from 14 residues. The germline V and J ends were trimmed by 5 bases and 4 bases, with 12 bases remaining between them. CDR3: CASSRRIDGNTIYF. DNA of the CDR3: TGTGCCAGCAGCCGCCGCATAGACGGAAACACCATATATTTT.

Of note for this clonotype: A clone one base away is much larger, so this may be a read error. The J gene is TRBJ1-1, the V gene TRBV19, with TRBD1 matching over 9 bases. V lost 7 bases to trimming and J lost 1 base; unmatched junction nucleotides: 13. Germline V CDR1 and CDR2: LNHDA, SQIVND (reference sequence). The CDR3 has 17 amino acids. CDR3 sequence: CASKPLWDRVKNTEAFF. The CDR3 DNA reads TGTGCCAGTAAACCCCTCTGGGACAGGGTAAAGAACACTGAAGCTTTCTTT.

This clonotype was seen repeatedly, ten times or more. V and J are TRBV6-5 and TRBJ1-5; D call uncertain. Deletions cut 2 bases from V and 3 bases from J, with 8 bases between. Looked up from germline, CDR1 is MNHEY and CDR2 is SVGAGI. This CDR3 has 14 residues. The CDR3 region has the DNA TGTGCCAGCAGTTACCCGAGGGTCAATCAGCCCCAGCATTTT. Translation: CASSYPRVNQPQHF.

The gene calls are TRBV14 and TRBJ2-1, with TRBD2 identical over 9 bases. Germline V gives CDR1 SGHDN, CDR2 FVKESK. V shed 1 base, J shed 4 bases, and the junction held 2 bases outside the gene matches. This CDR3 is built from 15 residues. CDR3 sequence (DNA): TGTGCCAGCAGCCAAGGGCTAGCGGGGTACAATGAGCAGTTCTTC. This translates into CASSQGLAGYNEQFF.

This clonotype was picked up many times. CDR3: CAIRGDGVNTEAFF. DNA of the CDR3: TGTGCCATCAGAGGGGACGGTGTGAACACTGAAGCTTTCTTT. The chain joins TRBV10-3 to TRBJ1-1, with D possibly being TRBD1 (5 bases). Per the germline V gene, CDR1 is ENHRY and CDR2 is SYGVKD. The CDR3 runs to 14 residues. The V end lost 6 bases, the J end lost 0 bases, and 11 bases lay between the germline ends.

As concerns this clonotype: The junction departs from the called germline gene at one end, perhaps through a read error. This rearrangement joins TRBV19 to TRBJ2-5, with D possibly TRBD2 on 6 matching bases. The germline CDR1 and CDR2 sequences are LNHDA and SQIVND (reference sequence). This CDR3 spans 14 amino acids. CDR3 in amino acids: CASSPAGIRVTRYF. CDR3 in DNA: TGTGCCAGTAGCCCTGCGGGGATACGGGTAACCCGGTACTTC. The full variable domain, completed using reference TRBV19 and TRBJ2-5, is DGGITQSPKYLFRKEGQNVTLSCEQNLNHDAMYWYRQDPGQGLRLIYYSQIVNDFQKGDIAEGYSVSREKKESFPLTVTSAQKNPTAFYLCASSPAGIRVTRYFGPGTRLLVL.

This clonotype appeared many times. CDR3 in DNA: TGTGCCAGCAGTTTGGGCGGGACTGACTATGGCTACACCTTC. Protein sequence: CASSLGGTDYGYTF. The chain combines TRBV28 with TRBJ1-2, with a weak D call TRBD1 (5 bases). This CDR3 comprises 14 residues. The germline V gene has CDR1 MDHEN and CDR2 SYDVKM. V shed 3 bases and J shed 3 bases, with 11 bases lying between them.

This clonotype was detected ten times or more. V and J are TRBV7-9 and TRBJ1-4, with no clear D. Trimming took off 1 base at V and 0 bases at J, with 9 bases between the two ends. The V gene's germline CDR1 is SEHNR and CDR2 FQNEAQ (reference sequence). The CDR3 is made up of 16 amino acids. CDR3 coding DNA: TGTGCCAGCAGCTTAGGGACTCTTACAACTAATGAAAAACTGTTTTTT. Its translation is CASSLGTLTTNEKLFF.

Remarks on this clonotype: The limits of the CDR3 on the DNA are not certain, so only TCRdb's listed CDR3 is given. This sequence joins TRBV5-1 and TRBJ2-5; the table names TRBD1, a call not compared with the DNA. CDR1 SGHRS and CDR2 YFSETQ come from the germline V gene. The CDR3 is made up of 21 amino acids, end residues included. CDR3 in amino acids: CASSFYICSARLGTGVETQYF.

This clonotype was detected only a few times. This sequence joins TRBV19 and TRBJ1-2, with D unresolved. V was pared by 8 bases and J by 4 bases, with 11 bases between. CDR1 and CDR2 from the germline V gene are LNHDA and SQIVND (reference sequence). CDR3 size: 12 residues. Here the CDR3 DNA reads TGTGCCAGTGTCGACTTCTTCTATGGCTACACCTTC. Its protein is CASVDFFYGYTF.

This clonotype was seen a single time. CDR3 DNA: TGTGCCAGCAGGTTAAATGGAGGCAAAGCTTTCTTT. Protein product: CASRLNGGKAFF. The chain combines TRBV12-3 or TRBV12-4 with TRBJ1-1; D unresolved. Trimming cost V 6 bases and J 9 bases, with 14 bases left between them. This CDR3 has 12 amino acids.

Concerning this clonotype itself: The conserved phenylalanine or tryptophan is not found at the CDR3 terminus, so this likely reflects a read error. The DNA is left out, because the CDR3 cannot be placed on it with certainty; the CDR3 is given as TCRdb lists it. V usage is TRBV5-8 and J usage is TRBJ1-5; the table names TRBD1, a call not compared with the DNA. A total of 17 residues make up the CDR3, ends included. Germline CDR1 reads SGHTS; CDR2 reads YDEGEE. The CDR3 loop reads CASSLNGGQGFISPSMV.

This clonotype showed up many times. The genes are TRBV20-1 and TRBJ1-5; the D gene is possibly TRBD1 (5 bases). Trimming took 3 bases from V and 3 from J, leaving 15 bases between them. Germline CDR1 is DFQATT and CDR2 is SNEGSKA (reference sequence). The CDR3 consists of 15 residues. The CDR3 DNA is TGCAGTGCTAGGGGGGATTTAGCCTCCAATCAGCCCCAGCATTTT. Residues: CSARGDLASNQPQHF.

The rearrangement uses TRBV27 and TRBJ1-6; 9 bases map to TRBD1. The germline V gene has CDR1 MNHEY and CDR2 SMNVEV (reference sequence). The CDR3 runs 16 residues. After removal of 5 bases from V and 2 bases from J, the junction contained 4 bases not matched to a gene. The CDR3 loop reads CASSTRTGAYNSPLHF. CDR3 nucleotide sequence: TGTGCCAGCAGTACCCGGACAGGGGCCTATAATTCACCCCTCCACTTT.

Concerning this clonotype: A read error may produce the germline difference seen at one junction end. The chain combines TRBV7-9 with TRBJ2-2, with 7 bases aligning to TRBD2. The CDR3 contains 13 residues. Germline lookup yields CDR1 SEHNR and CDR2 FQNEAQ (reference sequence). CDR3: CASSYGRTGELSF. The CDR3 DNA follows: TGTGCCAGCAGCTACGGGAGGACCGGGGAGCTGTCCTTT.

This clonotype was seen just once. The chain uses TRBV6-5 and TRBJ2-5; TRBD2 matches 7 bases. CDR1 and CDR2 from the germline V gene are MNHEY and SVGAGI. Trimming removed 5 bases from V and 5 bases from J; junction bases left unmatched: 8. CDR3 length: 14 amino acids. The CDR3 loop is CASSTRTSQETQYF. The CDR3 DNA is TGTGCCAGCAGTACACGGACTAGTCAGGAGACCCAGTACTTC.

This clonotype was counted at least ten times. The V and J genes are TRBV6-1 and TRBJ2-3; no definite D call. This CDR3 contains 12 residues. The germline V and J ends were trimmed by 1 base and 7 bases, with 6 bases remaining between them. Germline CDR1 MNHNS, CDR2 SASEGT. CDR3 in amino acids: CASSEGGNTQYF. The CDR3 bases are TGTGCCAGCAGTGAAGGGGGTAATACGCAGTATTTT.

Of note for this clonotype: The missing conserved phenylalanine or tryptophan at the end of this CDR3 makes a read error likely. The chain employs TRBV19 and TRBJ1-5; D gene ambiguous. CDR1 and CDR2 (germline): LNHDA, SQIVND (reference sequence). Deletions cut 6 bases from V and 7 bases from J, with 16 bases between. The CDR3 runs 14 residues. The CDR3 nucleotides read TGTGCCAGTAGCGATATACCCCTCGGCCAGCCCCAGCATTCT. As protein: CASSDIPLGQPQHS.

This chain joins TRBV25-1 and TRBJ1-1; 7 nucleotides match TRBD1. CDR1 and CDR2 (germline): MGHDK, SYGVNS. J lost 6 bases, V lost 4 bases, and 8 bases had no gene match. The CDR3 covers 14 residues. For the CDR3, the DNA is TGTGCCAGCAGTGGCGTACAGGGGAGGGCTGAAGCTTTCTTT. It yields the protein CASSGVQGRAEAFF.

This clonotype was seen at least ten times. V and J are TRBV20-1 and TRBJ2-2, with D perhaps TRBD1 or TRBD2 (5 bases each). Trimming removed 4 bases at V and 3 bases at J, with 15 bases between. Germline V lookup: CDR1 DFQATT, CDR2 SNEGSKA (reference sequence). The CDR3 sequence is 15 residues long. CDR3 amino acids: CSAKGTSGDTGELFF. CDR3 DNA: TGCAGTGCTAAAGGGACGTCCGGGGACACCGGGGAGCTGTTTTTT.

This clonotype was detected a few times. CDR3 DNA sequence: TGTGCCAGCAGCCCGACAGGCAACAAAGGAAACACCATATATTTT. This gives the protein CASSPTGNKGNTIYF. This chain uses TRBV7-2 with TRBJ1-3; maybe TRBD1 (6 bases). Germline-derived CDR1 and CDR2 are SGHTA and FQGNSA. V gave up 5 bases and J gave up 4 bases, with 15 bases separating them. This CDR3 is built from 15 residues.

With regard to this clonotype: One end of the junction does not line up with germline, which may come from a read error. The chain joins TRBV30 to TRBJ2-3; a weak D match, TRBD1 (6 bases). CDR3 size: 12 residues. Germline CDR1 is GTSNPN and CDR2 is SVGIG (reference sequence). The CDR3 nucleotides read TGTGCCTGGGGACAGAGCACAGGTACGCAGTATTTT. The encoded protein is CAWGQSTGTQYF.

This clonotype was seen at least ten times. The rearrangement uses TRBV6-5 and TRBJ2-7, with 7 bases identical to TRBD2. Germline V lookup: CDR1 MNHEY, CDR2 SVGAGI. The CDR3 is made up of 14 amino acids. With 8 bases clipped from V and 6 bases from J, the junction kept 13 bases outside the gene matches. CDR3 residues: CASAGGAGYSEQYF. The CDR3 nucleotides are TGTGCCAGCGCCGGGGGAGCGGGATATTCCGAGCAGTACTTC.

Ten or more counts support this clonotype. V gene TRBV2 combines with J gene TRBJ2-2, with D hard to call. Deletions cut 3 bases from V and 0 bases from J, with 11 bases between. This CDR3 spans 16 amino acids. Germline V gene lookup returns CDR1 SNHLY and CDR2 FYNNEI. CDR3 nucleotide sequence: TGTGCCAGCAGTGAGGTACACGCAACGAACACCGGGGAGCTGTTTTTT. The encoded protein is CASSEVHATNTGELFF.

V gene TRBV7-3 combines with J gene TRBJ1-2, with TRBD1 matching 10 bases. CDR1 and CDR2 (germline): SGHTA, FQGTGA. The CDR3 length is 14 residues. V was clipped by 5 bases and J by 11 bases; unmatched bases: 11. In nucleotides, the CDR3 is TGTGCCAGCAGCCGCGGGACAGGGGACTCTTCGTACACCTTC. Amino acids: CASSRGTGDSSYTF.

With respect to this clonotype: One end of the junction varies from germline; a read error may be responsible. CDR3 sequence: CACSRSEATTDTQYF. In DNA, the CDR3 is TGCGCCTGCAGCCGCTCGGAGGCCACAACAGATACGCAGTATTTT. The chain couples TRBV4-1 to TRBJ2-3; D is possibly TRBD2 (5 bases). This CDR3 spans 15 amino acids. The germline CDR1 and CDR2 sequences are MGHRA and YSYEKL.

The chain links TRBV29-1 to TRBJ2-5, with D perhaps TRBD2 (5 bases). This CDR3 has 13 residues. The V and J ends lost 4 bases and 7 bases respectively, with 16 bases between them. Germline V CDR1 and CDR2: SQVTM, ANQGSEA. CDR3 in amino acids: CSVVGISGGTQYF. CDR3 sequence (DNA): TGCAGCGTTGTGGGGATTTCCGGAGGGACCCAGTACTTC.

This clonotype came up many times. The chain is built from TRBV3-1 and TRBJ1-4; a weak D match, TRBD1 (5 bases). With 5 bases removed from V and 11 bases from J, the gap between germline ends came to 12 bases. Germline V gene sequence: CDR1 LGHDT, CDR2 YNNKEL (reference sequence). This CDR3 region has 12 residues. CDR3 amino acids: CASSELEGKLFF. The DNA for the CDR3 is TGTGCCAGCAGCGAACTCGAGGGGAAACTGTTTTTT.

The table lists this clonotype with many counts. The chain joins TRBV4-2 to TRBJ1-4; no clear D. The V end was cut by 1 base, the J end by 8 bases, with 14 bases between. CDR1 LGHNA and CDR2 YNFKEQ come from the germline V gene. The CDR3 is 15 amino acids. CDR3 nucleotide sequence: TGTGCCAGCAGCCAAGGTCCACGGTCTGGAGAAAAACTGTTTTTT. Its protein is CASSQGPRSGEKLFF.

Ten or more counts support this clonotype. As DNA, the CDR3 is TGTGCCAGCAGCCTAGACAGGGGGAAAGGTTACGAGCAGTACTTC. Protein product: CASSLDRGKGYEQYF. The chain recombines TRBV6-6 with TRBJ2-7, with TRBD1 matching 9 bases. The germline V gene has CDR1 MNHNY and CDR2 SVGAGI (reference sequence). With 6 bases clipped from V and 4 bases from J, the junction kept 10 bases outside the gene matches. This CDR3 is 15 amino acids long.

This clonotype has at least ten counts. The chain links TRBV7-3 to TRBJ2-7; TRBD1 matches at 12 bases. The V and J ends lost 3 bases and 5 bases, in that order; junction bases with no gene match: 8. Per the germline V gene, CDR1 is SGHTA and CDR2 is FQGTGA. This CDR3 comprises 16 residues. In nucleotides, the CDR3 is TGTGCCAGCAGCTTGGTCGGGACAGGGGGCAGGAACGAGCAGTACTTC. Protein product: CASSLVGTGGRNEQYF.